What follows describes a single T cell receptor (beta chain). This clonotype was observed a few times. What this receptor recognizes is not known. Per-nucleotide qualities are absent, and no much larger clonotype sits a single base away. The data were taken from a study of vaccination and CD4 T cells after COVID-19 (dated by TCRdb to between 2021 and 2022). About the investigation overall: Convalescent patients had a positive SARS-CoV-2 result on nasal swab PCR, and of these patients, several had mild disease and one had severe disease. Post-vaccine blood samples were obtained a median of approximately 70 days after the second vaccine dose, with a range of about 12 to 241 days. Post-COVID blood samples were collected from convalescent patients a median of about 92 days after diagnosis, with a range of roughly 30 to 170 days. The spike-specific CD4+ TCR repertoire was compared before and after mRNA vaccination in approximately ten COVID-19 convalescent patients and a handful of infection-naive healthy vaccine recipients. The convalescent cohort comprised six males and four females, including two Hispanic individuals, seven Caucasians, two Asians and one multiracial person. Participants got two doses of the Pfizer-BioNTech BNT162b2 vaccine (n=8) or two doses of the Moderna mRNA-1273 vaccine (n=2). On the study overall, not on this receptor specifically: Although the median number of SARS-CoV-2-reactive clonotypes went up from around 20 after infection to about 38 after vaccination, the increase was not significant. Relatively few convalescent patients were included in the study, and early timepoints after natural infection were not analyzed. Among convalescent patients, a median about 86% of the SARS-CoV-2-reactive clones seen after vaccination appeared only after vaccination, which suggests priming specific to the vaccine. Of the vaccine-specific clones in convalescent patients, 304 of 307, or nearly all, reacted only to SARS-CoV-2 spike and did not cross-react with common cold coronaviruses.

The library relied on PCR. Reads for this sample came from an Illumina iSeq 100. The authors processed their data as follows. Non-productive sequences were removed, and CDR3s that did not start with C, did not end with F or W, or were shorter than 7 amino acids were discarded. CDR3 homology was assessed with Levenshtein distances (stringdist) and unrooted phylogenetic trees (ape) in R version 3.6.1. The raw public reads went through TCRdb reprocessing: fastp at Q25, MiXCR clone calling, in-frame beta chains kept. One record per CDR3 amino acid sequence lists the most common genes and DNA. These V and J calls are TCRdb output, not the study's own analysis. Recorded for this sample are 20,000 or so distinct CDR3 sequences; about 60% of them occurred a single time. Jointly, the top ten make up around 1.1% of the sample. CDR1 and CDR2 were assigned from the germline V gene as SGHTA and FQGTGA. The junction shows trimming of 4 bases on V and 4 bases on J, and the gene matches do not reach 5 bases of it. From its cysteine to its phenylalanine, the CDR3 spans 14 amino acids. Here the CDR3 DNA is all that survives: 42 bases in frame from base 1.

Positive SARS-CoV-2 PCR tests in the convalescent patients dated from March to December 2020, before Alpha, Beta and Delta variants emerged in the United States. PBMCs were separated from whole blood using Ficoll-Paque Plus gradient centrifugation and then either used fresh or cryopreserved at -140C. The input for sequencing was CD4+ T cells from blood, taken before SARS-CoV-2 vaccination. This receptor was taken from a human donor who had recovered from COVID-19. The sequence links TRBV7-3 to TRBJ2-3, with 7 bases aligning to TRBD1. The CDR3 reads as follows: CASSSQGRADTQYF. The DNA sequence follows: TGTGCCAGCAGCTCACAGGGGAGAGCAGATACGCAGTATTTT.